Listed here is a single T cell receptor beta chain. Measured with immunoSEQ multiplex PCR; TCRdb has only the in-frame clones, and not every one. The sample yields under 350,000 clones, 80% to 90% seen once. The ends were cut back, 1 base at V and 6 bases at J, with 7 bases in the middle. Germline CDR1 is MGHRA and CDR2 is YSYEKL. CDR3 length: 14 amino acids. The data derive from a study of blood T cell repertoires in COVID-19. Study-level background: Italy, Spain and the United States were the sources of the convalescent and acute COVID-19 samples. In each case, the material was cDNA or gDNA derived from T cells, B-cell-depleted T cells, or PBMCs.

The V gene is TRBV4-1, the J gene TRBJ1-6; tentatively, D is TRBD1 (6 bases). The sequenced material came from peripheral blood. This receptor was obtained from a woman between 70 and 85 years old with acute or convalescent COVID-19. CDR3: CASSQVQGNSPLHF. As DNA, the CDR3 is TGCGCCAGCAGCCAAGTACAGGGTAATTCACCCCTCCACTTT.